The 23 T cell receptor beta chains below come from one sample, sequenced in a study of cytomegalovirus exposure and HLA in healthy donors. PCR was performed using 60 Vbeta and 13 Jbeta primers. The table came from immunoSEQ multiplex PCR; TCRdb's copy has only in-frame clones and leaves some out. The sample lists 90,000 to 120,000 clones, 78% occurring once. Sequencing was done on a sample of PBMCs. All receptors derive from a woman aged 35 to 49 in good health and CMV-seronegative.

CDR3 sequence reads: CASSQITGSQYF. Here the CDR3 DNA reads TGCGCCAGCAGCCAAATCACCGGTTCTCAGTACTTC. The chain carries TRBV4-1 and TRBJ2-7; D remains ambiguous. CDR1 is MGHRA, CDR2 YSYEKL, per germline. V lost 2 bases and J 10 bases, leaving 12 bases between the germline ends. The CDR3 runs to 12 residues.

Written as DNA, the CDR3 is TGTGCCAGCAGCTCCGGGTCTGGACAGATTGAGCAGTTCTTC. Translated: CASSSGSGQIEQFF. This chain joins TRBV28 and TRBJ2-1; D is perhaps TRBD1 (6 bases). This CDR3 spans 14 amino acids. CDR1 and CDR2 (germline): MDHEN, SYDVKM. V was trimmed by 6 bases and J by 9 bases, leaving 18 bases between them. Full variable domain (missing parts from reference TRBV28 and TRBJ2-1): DVKVTQSSRYLVKRTGEKVFLECVQDMDHENMFWYRQDPGLGLRLIYFSYDVKMKEKGDIPEGYSVSREKKERFSLILESASTNQTSMYLCASSSGSGQIEQFFGPGTRLTVL.

A few counts support this clone. The J gene is TRBJ2-1, the V gene TRBV5-1; 14 bases are shared with TRBD2. Germline CDR1 is SGHRS and CDR2 is YFSETQ. CDR3 length: 15 amino acids. V shed 4 bases and J 9 bases; nucleotides not matched to a gene: 6. The CDR3 DNA reads TGCGCCAGCAGCACCGGGACTAGCGGGAGTAGTGAGCAGTTCTTC. Protein sequence: CASSTGTSGSSEQFF.

This rearrangement joins TRBV25-1 to TRBJ2-7, with TRBD2 as a possible D gene (7 bases). Trimming cost V 6 bases and J 7 bases, with 16 bases left between them. The CDR3 is made up of 13 amino acids. Germline assignment: CDR1 MGHDK and CDR2 SYGVNS. The CDR3 region is CASSDLGGPEQYF. The CDR3 DNA sequence: TGTGCCAGCAGCGATCTGGGGGGGCCTGAGCAGTACTTC.

This clone rates as medium-sized. The chain links TRBV4-1 to TRBJ2-7; TRBD1 aligns across 10 bases. Germline assignment: CDR1 MGHRA and CDR2 YSYEKL. With 3 bases clipped from V and 3 bases from J, the junction kept 2 bases outside the gene matches. The CDR3 has 14 amino acids. The DNA of the CDR3 is TGCGCCAGCAGCCAGGGGGACAGGGGCTACGAGCAGTACTTC. The encoded protein is CASSQGDRGYEQYF.

This clone has only one observation. The chain couples TRBV5-1 to TRBJ2-7; TRBD1 agrees at 8 bases. V shed 5 bases and J 2 bases; nucleotides not matched to a gene: 9. Germline V gene data show CDR1 as SGHRS and CDR2 as YFSETQ. CDR3 length equals 15 residues. The CDR3 nucleotides are TGCGCCAGCAGGTCAACCGGGACAGGAACCTACGAGCAGTACTTC. It specifies CASRSTGTGTYEQYF.

This sequence joins TRBV27 and TRBJ1-2; TRBD1 agrees at 10 bases. Germline assignment: CDR1 MNHEY and CDR2 SMNVEV (reference sequence). The ends lost 5 bases at V and 3 bases at J; junction bases unmatched: 3. This CDR3 region has 14 residues. CDR3 DNA: TGTGCCAGCAGTAGGGACAGGGGATACTATGGCTACACCTTC. Protein sequence: CASSRDRGYYGYTF.

The gene calls are TRBV29-1 and TRBJ1-1; D perhaps matches TRBD1 (5 bases). Trimming removed 4 bases from V and 2 bases from J, with 8 bases in between. This CDR3 comprises 12 residues. Germline CDR1 SQVTM, CDR2 ANQGSEA. The CDR3 coding sequence is TGCAGCGTTGGACAGCTTAACACTGAAGCTTTCTTT. It codes for CSVGQLNTEAFF. The complete variable domain, with remaining parts taken from reference TRBV29-1 and TRBJ1-1, reads SAVISQKPSRDICQRGTSLTIQCQVDSQVTMMFWYRQQPGQSLTLIATANQGSEATYESGFVIDKFPISRPNLTFSTLTVSNMSPEDSSIYLCSVGQLNTEAFFGQGTRLTVV.

This sequence joins TRBV27 and TRBJ2-1; D uncertain. V was pared by 7 bases and J by 0 bases, with 13 bases between. Germline CDR1 reads MNHEY; CDR2 reads SMNVEV (reference sequence). The CDR3 is made up of 15 amino acids. Here the CDR3 reads CASTLSSSSYNEQFF. Written as DNA, the CDR3 is TGTGCCAGCACCCTTTCCTCTAGCTCCTACAATGAGCAGTTCTTC.

The rearrangement links TRBV25-1 to TRBJ1-1; unclear D gene. Trimming stripped 3 bases from V and 8 bases from J, with 10 bases between. Looked up from germline, CDR1 is MGHDK and CDR2 is SYGVNS. The CDR3 consists of 12 residues. Written as DNA, the CDR3 is TGTGCCAGCAGTGATCCACAGAAAGAAGCTTTCTTT. Residues: CASSDPQKEAFF.

The chain combines TRBV10-3 with TRBJ2-5; a possible D gene is TRBD1 (6 bases). Near its end, the DNA agrees better with TRBJ2-7, so the J call may be wrong. CDR1 ENHRY and CDR2 SYGVKD come from the germline V gene. This CDR3 is 14 amino acids long. The CDR3 is CAISDPGVDYEQYF. The DNA of the CDR3 is TGTGCCATCAGTGATCCAGGGGTTGACTACGAGCAGTACTTC.

The CDR3 DNA reads as TGTGCCAGCAGCGCTGACCGACGGGTGAACACTGAAGCTTTCTTT. Amino acid sequence: CASSADRRVNTEAFF. The chain couples TRBV6-1 to TRBJ1-1; no clear D. The CDR3 spans 15 residues. With 6 bases removed from V and 0 bases from J, the gap between germline ends came to 14 bases. Germline V CDR1 and CDR2: MNHNS, SASEGT.

The chain employs TRBV1 and TRBJ2-2; TRBD2, as called in the table, went unchecked against the DNA. TRBV1 is a pseudogene. This CDR3 region has 17 residues. CDR3 sequence reads: CTSTVREPRGSTGELFF. The CDR3 region has the DNA TGCACCAGCACGGTGCGGGAGCCGCGGGGGAGCACCGGGGAGCTGTTTTTT.

The J gene is TRBJ1-3, the V gene TRBV10-3, with no clear D. The CDR3 is 13 residues long. CDR1 and CDR2 from the germline V gene are ENHRY and SYGVKD. Between the trimmed V and J ends, which lost 6 bases and 0 bases, there was a span of 6 bases. Here the CDR3 reads CAISISSGNTIYF. Here the CDR3 DNA reads TGTGCCATCAGCATCAGCTCTGGAAACACCATATATTTT.

The rearrangement uses TRBV29-1 and TRBJ2-7, with TRBD1 as a possible D gene (6 bases). The CDR3 is 12 residues long. Between the trimmed V and J ends, which lost 7 bases and 2 bases, there was a span of 12 bases. The germline gives CDR1 SQVTM, CDR2 ANQGSEA. CDR3 nucleotide sequence: TGCAGCGCCACAGGGTCCCCCTACGAGCAGTACTTC. It codes for CSATGSPYEQYF.

The rearrangement uses TRBV29-1 and TRBJ2-5; 13 bases agree with TRBD2. This CDR3 has 16 residues. The V and J ends lost 6 bases and 11 bases, in that order; junction bases with no gene match: 18. The germline CDR1 and CDR2 sequences are SQVTM and ANQGSEA. The CDR3 loop reads CSVRGLAGEPSLEQYF. The DNA of the CDR3 is TGCAGCGTGCGAGGACTAGCGGGAGAGCCCTCCTTAGAGCAGTACTTC.

The chain links TRBV18 to TRBJ1-3; TRBD1 matches 11 bases. J gave up 0 bases and V 0 bases, and 1 base lay outside the gene matches. The CDR3 covers 17 residues. Germline V gives CDR1 KGHSH, CDR2 LQKENI. The CDR3 nucleotides read TGTGCCAGCTCACCACCGGGGACAGGGGGCTCTGGAAACACCATATATTTT. Protein sequence: CASSPPGTGGSGNTIYF.

V usage is TRBV28 and J usage is TRBJ2-7; D unclear. V lost 2 bases, J lost 3 bases, and 5 bases lay in between. The CDR3 sequence is 12 residues long. Looked up from germline, CDR1 is MDHEN and CDR2 is SYDVKM. In DNA, the CDR3 is TGTGCCAGCAGTTTAACAGACTACGAGCAGTACTTC. Translating it yields CASSLTDYEQYF. The whole variable domain, remainder taken from reference TRBV28 and TRBJ2-7, is DVKVTQSSRYLVKRTGEKVFLECVQDMDHENMFWYRQDPGLGLRLIYFSYDVKMKEKGDIPEGYSVSREKKERFSLILESASTNQTSMYLCASSLTDYEQYFGPGTRLTVT.

The genes are TRBV6-6 and TRBJ1-3, with 7 bases matching TRBD1. J lost 0 bases, V lost 2 bases, and 4 bases had no gene match. Germline CDR1 reads MNHNY; CDR2 reads SVGAGI (reference sequence). The CDR3 runs 16 residues. The CDR3 coding sequence is TGTGCCAGCAGTTACACTACAGGGGTCTCTGGAAACACCATATATTTT. It yields the protein CASSYTTGVSGNTIYF.

The V call is TRBV29-1, the J call TRBJ2-1; D is ambiguous. Trimming cost V 4 bases and J 7 bases, with 11 bases left between them. CDR1 and CDR2 from the germline V gene are SQVTM and ANQGSEA. The CDR3 consists of 12 residues. The CDR3 bases are TGCAGCGTTGTACACAGCTGGAATGAGCAGTTCTTC. Translation: CSVVHSWNEQFF.

This chain connects TRBV13 to TRBJ1-2, with 8 bases matching TRBD1. The germline CDR1 and CDR2 sequences are PRHDT and FYEKMQ (reference sequence). There are 15 residues in the CDR3. V lost 3 bases and J lost 1; bases outside the gene matches: 4. CDR3 sequence: CASSFRQGLNYGYTF. CDR3 nucleotides: TGTGCCAGCAGCTTTAGACAGGGGCTTAACTATGGCTACACCTTC.

The chain carries TRBV6-1 and TRBJ1-2; 9 nucleotides line up with TRBD1. The CDR3 has 13 amino acids. Germline CDR1 is MNHNS and CDR2 is SASEGT. J gave up 5 bases and V 9 bases, and 7 bases lay outside the gene matches. The CDR3 sequence is CASRQGGSYGYTF. CDR3 nucleotide sequence: TGTGCCAGTAGACAGGGGGGGTCTTATGGCTACACCTTC.

The J gene is TRBJ1-5, the V gene TRBV4-1; D is ambiguous. The germline V gene has CDR1 MGHRA and CDR2 YSYEKL. This CDR3 has 13 amino acids. Trimming pared 1 base from V and 9 bases from J, leaving 10 bases between. The DNA for the CDR3 is TGCGCCAGCAGCCAAGTTCCGCTCGGGCCCCAGCATTTT. It yields the protein CASSQVPLGPQHF.